Below, 7 T cell receptor beta chains from the same sample are listed, as sequenced in a study. Via MiXCR, TCRdb re-called the 5' RACE reads, giving one row per CDR3 protein. The repertoire has some 45,000 distinct CDR3 sequences, 28% of them found once; the top ten carry roughly 2%. Sequenced material: naive CD4+ T cells sorted from blood. The subset is: naive CD4+ T cells, CD4+CD45RA+CD25-. The receptors were sampled from a female donor with breast cancer.

This clonotype was found a few times. V usage is TRBV7-9 and J usage is TRBJ2-3, with TRBD2 as a possible D gene (6 bases). The CDR3 loop spans 14 amino acids. V shed 4 bases and J shed 1 base, with 9 bases lying between them. Germline-derived CDR1 and CDR2 are SEHNR and FQNEAQ (reference sequence). CDR3 in amino acids: CASSWERGTDTQYF. CDR3 DNA sequence: TGTGCCAGCAGCTGGGAGCGGGGCACAGATACGCAGTATTTT.

The chain combines TRBV4-1 with TRBJ1-2, with unresolved D. CDR1 is MGHRA and CDR2 is YSYEKL in the germline V gene. CDR3 length: 15 amino acids. Trimming cost V 0 bases and J 4 bases, with 12 bases left between them. The CDR3 region is CASSQDAFTLYGYTF. The CDR3, as DNA: TGCGCCAGCAGCCAAGATGCTTTTACGCTCTATGGCTACACCTTC.

This clonotype was picked up one time. The junction departs from germline at one end; a sequencing error may be responsible. Here the CDR3 reads CTTSRDPQGGPDTQYF. The CDR3 DNA sequence: TGTACCACCAGCAGAGACCCCCAGGGGGGCCCAGATACGCAGTATTTT. V usage is TRBV15 and J usage is TRBJ2-3; D perhaps matches TRBD1 (7 bases). This CDR3 has 16 amino acids. From germline, CDR1 is LNHNV and CDR2 YYDKDF (reference sequence).

This clonotype appeared a few times. The CDR3 DNA reads as TGTGCCAGCAGTTCGACCTTTAATGAGCAGTTCTTC. Amino acids: CASSSTFNEQFF. The chain joins TRBV28 to TRBJ2-1; D unresolved. CDR1 and CDR2 from the germline V gene are MDHEN and SYDVKM. The CDR3 contains 12 residues. Trimming stripped 4 bases from V and 7 bases from J, with 8 bases between.

J is TRBJ1-5 and V is TRBV19, with unresolved D. Trimming shortened V by 3 bases and J by 9 bases, and 12 bases separated the two germline ends. Germline CDR1 LNHDA, CDR2 SQIVND (reference sequence). This CDR3 has 13 residues. This CDR3 reads CASSIWEVPPQHF. In nucleotides, the CDR3 is TGTGCCAGTAGTATTTGGGAAGTTCCGCCCCAGCATTTT.

The chain recombines TRBV4-2 with TRBJ1-2; D unclear. Trimming left V 0 bases short and J 8 bases short, with 16 bases between. The germline V gene has CDR1 LGHNA and CDR2 YNFKEQ. CDR3 length: 15 residues. The CDR3 nucleotides read TGTGCCAGCAGCCAAGAGGAGGTAGGGCTCTACGGCTACACCTTC. Amino acids: CASSQEEVGLYGYTF.

This clonotype was found a few times. This chain uses TRBV2 with TRBJ1-3, with TRBD1 as a possible D gene (5 bases). This CDR3 region has 14 residues. From germline, CDR1 is SNHLY and CDR2 FYNNEI. V lost 3 bases, J lost 4 bases, and 10 bases lay in between. CDR3 bases: TGTGCCAGCAGTGACCAGGGTTCGGGAAACACCATATATTTT. This sequence encodes CASSDQGSGNTIYF.